The rows below give T cell receptor beta chains drawn from one sample of a study of cytomegalovirus exposure and HLA in healthy donors. Method: immunoSEQ multiplex PCR; TCRdb's copy keeps in-frame clones and lacks some. The data hold about 120,000 clones, with about three quarters observed a single time. Sequencing was carried out using PBMCs. These receptors originate from a woman aged 55 to 70 in good health and CMV-seropositive. Both conserved end residues are part of each CDR3. Each record gives: J gene, D gene, clone size, V gene, CDR3 protein, CDR3 DNA. The D gene is left open where the match is weak. The size field is filled for only some rows; it gives once, few, many or a size class.

TRBJ1-2,TRBD1,-,TRBV27,CASSPKAGGYGYTF,TGTGCCAGCAGTCCGAAAGCAGGGGGCTATGGCTACACCTTC
TRBJ2-7,TRBD2,-,TRBV27,CASSLSMGGVYEQYF,TGTGCCAGCAGTTTATCGATGGGAGGGGTTTACGAGCAGTACTTC
TRBJ2-7,-,once,TRBV10-3,CAISRGGEGGEQYF,TGTGCCATCAGTAGGGGGGGCGAGGGGGGCGAGCAGTACTTC
TRBJ2-3,TRBD2,-,TRBV2,CASSEPSGRPPISTDTQYF,TGTGCCAGCAGTGAACCTAGCGGGAGGCCTCCAATTAGCACAGATACGCAGTATTTT
TRBJ2-7,TRBD1,few,TRBV5-1,CASSLGQGDEQYF,TGCGCCAGCAGCTTGGGACAGGGCGACGAGCAGTACTTC
TRBJ1-2,TRBD1,-,TRBV7-9,CASSLVWDRGPGDYGYTF,TGTGCCAGCAGCTTAGTGTGGGACAGGGGGCCGGGGGACTATGGCTACACCTTC
TRBJ2-4,-,-,TRBV15,CATSRGGAILAKNIQYF,TGTGCCACCAGCAGAGGGGGAGCAATCTTAGCCAAAAACATTCAGTACTTC
TRBJ2-4,-,-,TRBV27,CASSFIDRIGIIQYF,TGTGCCAGCAGTTTTATCGACAGAATAGGGATAATTCAGTACTTC
TRBJ2-3,-,-,TRBV7-3,CASSLASQADTQYF,TGTGCCAGCAGCTTGGCTAGCCAAGCAGATACGCAGTATTTT
TRBJ1-2,-,-,TRBV4-2,CASSHSNYGYTF,TGTGCCAGCAGCCACTCTAACTATGGCTACACCTTC
TRBJ2-1,-,many,TRBV7-7,CASSLAPKRTGYNEQFF,TGTGCCAGCAGCTTAGCTCCAAAAAGAACAGGATACAATGAGCAGTTCTTC
TRBJ1-2,-,-,TRBV29-1,CSVNNAGYGYTF,TGCAGCGTTAATAACGCAGGGTATGGCTACACCTTC
TRBJ1-1,-,few,TRBV6-5,CASSVVGQEAFF,TGTGCCAGCAGTGTCGTGGGGCAAGAGGCTTTCTTT
TRBJ2-1,TRBD1,-,TRBV28,CASRQGQSYNEQFF,TGTGCCAGCAGACAGGGGCAATCCTACAATGAGCAGTTCTTC
TRBJ1-1,-,-,TRBV7-9,CASSLGDTGNTEAFF,TGTGCCAGCAGCTTAGGGGACACGGGGAACACTGAAGCTTTCTTT
TRBJ2-1,-,-,TRBV5-6,CASTFQGNEQFF,TGTGCCAGCACCTTCCAGGGCAATGAGCAGTTCTTC
TRBJ1-2,-,-,TRBV6-5,CASSYQMGTSYGYTF,TGTGCCAGCAGTTATCAGATGGGCACCTCATATGGCTACACCTTC
TRBJ2-2,TRBD2,-,TRBV28,CASSSRPGLAGANTGELFF,TGTGCCAGCAGTTCCCGACCGGGACTAGCGGGGGCAAACACCGGGGAGCTGTTTTTT
TRBJ2-2,-,-,TRBV6-1,CASSETVRSSGELFF,TGTGCCAGCAGTGAAACGGTTCGGAGTTCCGGGGAGCTGTTTTTT
TRBJ2-5,TRBD2,-,TRBV12-5,CASGLAPTSGTQETQYF,TGTGCTAGTGGTTTGGCACCGACTAGCGGGACCCAAGAGACCCAGTACTTC
TRBJ2-2,TRBD2,-,TRBV5-4,CASSPPGGLAGAGELFF,TGTGCCAGCAGCCCTCCGGGGGGACTAGCGGGAGCCGGGGAGCTGTTTTTT
TRBJ1-2,TRBD1,-,TRBV7-9,CVSSGTDRARGYTF,TGTGTCAGCAGCGGAACCGACAGGGCCCGGGGCTACACCTTC
TRBJ2-1,TRBD2,-,TRBV5-1,CASSLEVTSYYNEQFF,TGCGCCAGCAGCTTGGAGGTGACTAGCTACTACAATGAGCAGTTCTTC
TRBJ2-7,TRBD1,-,TRBV6-1,CASTDRGEYEQYF,TGTGCCAGCACCGACAGGGGGGAGTACGAGCAGTACTTC
TRBJ2-2,TRBD1,-,TRBV9,CASSVESRQGAGELFF,TGTGCCAGCAGCGTAGAGAGTCGACAGGGGGCCGGGGAGCTGTTTTTT
TRBJ1-1,-,-,TRBV2,CANVVFKHEAFF,TGTGCTAATGTCGTGTTTAAACATGAAGCTTTCTTT
TRBJ2-7,-,-,TRBV10-3,CAISDQDSYEQYF,TGTGCCATCAGTGATCAGGATTCCTACGAGCAGTACTTC
TRBJ2-7,-,-,TRBV29-1,CSVEEIRTGSYEQYF,TGCAGCGTTGAAGAGATCCGGACGGGATCCTACGAGCAGTACTTC
TRBJ2-7,-,-,TRBV20-1,CSARDNYEQYF,TGCAGTGCTAGAGATAATTACGAGCAGTACTTC
TRBJ1-3,-,-,TRBV7-9,CASSPPRQLSGNTIYF,TGTGCCAGCAGCCCCCCCAGACAGCTCTCTGGAAACACCATATATTTT
TRBJ1-2,TRBD1,-,TRBV9,CASSGTGQGMRGYYGYTF,TGTGCCAGCAGCGGAACGGGACAGGGGATGAGAGGTTACTATGGCTACACCTTC
TRBJ1-5,TRBD1,-,TRBV18,CASSRDRGRFQPQHF,TGTGCCAGCTCTCGGGACAGGGGGCGATTTCAGCCCCAGCATTTT
TRBJ2-1,TRBD2,-,TRBV28,CASIAGGTSGSDSFHNEQFF,TGTGCCAGCATCGCGGGGGGGACTAGCGGGAGCGATAGCTTCCACAATGAGCAGTTCTTC
TRBJ2-2,TRBD1,-,TRBV5-1,CASSFKQGSGNTGELFF,TGCGCCAGCAGCTTTAAACAGGGGTCAGGGAACACCGGGGAGCTGTTTTTT
TRBJ2-3,-,-,TRBV4-2,CASSQDPGDTDTQYF,TGTGCCAGCAGCCAAGATCCGGGAGACACAGATACGCAGTATTTT
TRBJ2-7,TRBD2,-,TRBV30,CAWTSGTYEQYF,TGTGCCTGGACTAGCGGAACCTACGAGCAGTACTTC
TRBJ2-5,TRBD2,-,TRBV29-1,CSLGTRGETQYF,TGCAGCCTGGGGACTAGAGGAGAGACCCAGTACTTC
TRBJ2-7,TRBD2,-,TRBV29-1,CSVGTSGISYEQYF,TGCAGCGTGGGAACTAGCGGGATCTCCTACGAGCAGTACTTC
TRBJ1-1,TRBD1,few,TRBV5-1,CASSLEGGRGNTEAFF,TGCGCCAGCAGCTTGGAAGGGGGCAGGGGGAACACTGAAGCTTTCTTT
TRBJ2-3,TRBD2,-,TRBV28,CASSSLRSSGVGADTQYF,TGTGCCAGCAGTTCCCTCCGGTCTAGCGGAGTAGGGGCAGATACGCAGTATTTT
TRBJ2-5,TRBD1,-,TRBV11-2,CASSRDREETQYF,TGTGCCAGCAGCCGGGACAGGGAAGAGACCCAGTACTTC
TRBJ2-7,-,-,TRBV11-2,CASSQGLSYEQYF,TGTGCCAGCAGCCAGGGCCTATCCTACGAGCAGTACTTC
TRBJ2-2,TRBD2,-,TRBV29-1,CSGRVGGIAGELFF,TGCAGCGGTAGAGTCGGGGGGATCGCCGGGGAGCTGTTTTTT